The present T cell receptor (beta chain) was sequenced within a study of post-analysis software for immune sequencing data (dated by TCRdb to between 2015 and 2016). With regard to the full study: Recorded disease courses included relapsing-remitting, secondary progressive and progressive-relapsing multiple sclerosis, with some patients lacking subtype annotation. The multiple sclerosis patient repertoires were compared with about a dozen previously published healthy control repertoires from donors aged 6 to 25 years. A subset of samples was prepared in parallel using single-end sample barcoding, then pooled and co-amplified after Illumina adapter ligation.

General study outcomes and caveats: When samples were clustered directly using the F measure, samples prepared in the same batch co-clustered strongly, which prompted a batch-effect correction. Significantly lower normalized Chao1 diversity was found in multiple sclerosis patients than in controls, suggesting substantial peripheral T-cell clonal expansion. The multiple sclerosis patient group was slightly younger than the control group. Patients showed significantly higher frequencies than controls for a few TRBV segments, among them TRBV5-6, TRBV5-1 and TRBV20-1.

To demonstrate the VDJtools post-analysis software, TCR beta repertoires were profiled from the peripheral blood of roughly 14 young patients with multiple sclerosis. The multiple sclerosis patients were children and adolescents between roughly 6 and 16 years of age. The library relied on PCR. TCRdb lists the instrument as Illumina HiSeq 2500. To reduce PCR and sequencing biases, unique molecular identifiers were built into the TCR beta cDNA libraries. Roughly 500,000 cDNA molecules were obtained per 1 to 10 million input T cells, so each molecule approximated one T cell. The same protocol used for the earlier healthy control dataset was applied to prepare and sequence the patient libraries. Samples belonging to the same batch were prepared together, multiplexed and sequenced on a shared HiSeq lane. The authors' analysis ran thus. Raw barcoded reads were processed with MIGEC, and single-read molecular identifier groups were discarded before consensus assembly and CDR3 extraction. Clonotype tables were post-analysed with VDJtools, and diversity was normalized by down-sampling all datasets to the smallest sample size. In repertoire overlap clustering, CDR3 amino acid sequences, but not nucleotide sequences, were matched to correct batch-related cross-sample contamination. TCRdb redid the processing of the public reads, applying fastp at Q25 and MiXCR, and retained in-frame beta chains. Each entry is one CDR3 protein sequence, shown with its most common DNA and genes. For this entry, the V and J calls and clone size follow TCRdb and not the study's own pipeline. This sample gives 750,000 to 950,000 distinct CDR3 sequences in total; about 43% of them show up just once. Of the sample, roughly 4.4% falls within the top ten clones.

The CDR3 runs 16 residues from the cysteine to the phenylalanine. CDR3 DNA is the only sequence kept; it has 48 bases, read in frame from the first base. V has 4 bases trimmed and J has 3 bases trimmed; junction bases matching no gene number 8. Via the germline V gene (reference sequence), CDR1 is LGHDT and CDR2 YNNKEL. This clonotype was found a few times. The specificity of this receptor is unknown. No per-base quality is available; no much larger clone lies one base away. The source of this sequence is a girl under 18 with multiple sclerosis. Input material: blood. The receptor chain draws on TRBV3-1 and TRBJ2-5; 10 central nucleotides agree with TRBD1. In nucleotide form, the sequence is TGTGCCAGCAGCCCAAGGGACAGGGGTTTGGAAGAGACCCAGTACTTC. Its translation is CASSPRDRGLEETQYF.